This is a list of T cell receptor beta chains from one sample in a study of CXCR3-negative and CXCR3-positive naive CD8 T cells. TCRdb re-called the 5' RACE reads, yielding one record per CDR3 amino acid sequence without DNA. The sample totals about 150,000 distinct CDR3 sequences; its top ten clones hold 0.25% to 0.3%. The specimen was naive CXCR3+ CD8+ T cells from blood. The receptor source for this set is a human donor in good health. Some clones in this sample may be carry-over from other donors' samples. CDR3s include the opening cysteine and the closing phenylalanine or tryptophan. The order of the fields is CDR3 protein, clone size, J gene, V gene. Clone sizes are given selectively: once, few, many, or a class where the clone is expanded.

CASSLTVSDTQYF,-,TRBJ2-3,TRBV7-3
CATGRAAGGYNEQFF,-,TRBJ2-1,TRBV15
CASSQERGDKNTGELFF,-,TRBJ2-2,TRBV3-1
CASRSSLVTGTDTQYF,-,TRBJ2-3,TRBV12-3/TRBV12-4
CASSQAWGTYNEQFF,-,TRBJ2-1,TRBV3-1
CASSPRVAGTDTQYF,-,TRBJ2-3,TRBV18
CATSITVEGKTQYF,-,TRBJ2-5,TRBV12-3/TRBV12-4
CASSPNRLAGASNEQFF,-,TRBJ2-1,TRBV7-3
CASSQEEGIAEAFF,-,TRBJ1-1,TRBV4-3
CASRPTATDTQYF,-,TRBJ2-3,TRBV14
CASSRIQGVFPYEQYF,-,TRBJ2-7,TRBV28
CASGSDTTYEQYF,medium-sized,TRBJ2-7,TRBV25-1
CASSLGTRGSYEQYF,-,TRBJ2-7,TRBV7-6
CASSTGKPGQGSPEQYF,-,TRBJ2-7,TRBV28
CASSPPSGGSPRNEQFF,-,TRBJ2-1,TRBV7-6
CSALGPGQGFNEQFF,-,TRBJ2-1,TRBV20-1
CASSLCRQGGNEQYF,-,TRBJ2-7,TRBV7-6
CASSLAPEREAFF,-,TRBJ1-1,TRBV5-1
CASSFPQGLEETQYF,-,TRBJ2-5,TRBV12-3/TRBV12-4
CSVEHLYNEQFF,-,TRBJ2-1,TRBV29-1
CASSLELTSGAPWAETQYF,-,TRBJ2-5,TRBV11-2
CASSPEGGAEQYF,-,TRBJ2-7,TRBV7-9
CASSYSTGGYEQYF,-,TRBJ2-7,TRBV5-1
CASSLALRGRETQYF,-,TRBJ2-5,TRBV5-6
CASMTLRNEKLFF,-,TRBJ1-4,TRBV2
CASSQLRREKLFF,-,TRBJ1-4,TRBV6-6
CSVEELGSQFF,-,TRBJ2-1,TRBV29-1
CASTGGAAGTDTQYF,-,TRBJ2-3,TRBV9
CASSMQPRDFSYEQYF,-,TRBJ2-7,TRBV28
CSVVSGEHSGNTIYF,-,TRBJ1-3,TRBV29-1
CASSEGGGTPGGEQFF,-,TRBJ2-1,TRBV2
CASSSKASEGAFYNEQFF,-,TRBJ2-1,TRBV11-3
CASSEGNSEAFF,-,TRBJ1-1,TRBV6-6
CATSREPAGIGNEQFF,-,TRBJ2-1,TRBV15
CASSLSHRDRVTNTGELFF,-,TRBJ2-2,TRBV7-2
CASSQSRDRGDEQYF,-,TRBJ2-7,TRBV4-2
CASSDEASSGANVLTF,-,TRBJ2-6,TRBV6-4
CASSDGTGTYNEQFF,-,TRBJ2-1,TRBV6-4
CSVTGGEADTQYF,-,TRBJ2-3,TRBV29-1
CASSYSSGEQYF,-,TRBJ2-7,TRBV6-5
CASSRLAELQETQYF,-,TRBJ2-5,TRBV19